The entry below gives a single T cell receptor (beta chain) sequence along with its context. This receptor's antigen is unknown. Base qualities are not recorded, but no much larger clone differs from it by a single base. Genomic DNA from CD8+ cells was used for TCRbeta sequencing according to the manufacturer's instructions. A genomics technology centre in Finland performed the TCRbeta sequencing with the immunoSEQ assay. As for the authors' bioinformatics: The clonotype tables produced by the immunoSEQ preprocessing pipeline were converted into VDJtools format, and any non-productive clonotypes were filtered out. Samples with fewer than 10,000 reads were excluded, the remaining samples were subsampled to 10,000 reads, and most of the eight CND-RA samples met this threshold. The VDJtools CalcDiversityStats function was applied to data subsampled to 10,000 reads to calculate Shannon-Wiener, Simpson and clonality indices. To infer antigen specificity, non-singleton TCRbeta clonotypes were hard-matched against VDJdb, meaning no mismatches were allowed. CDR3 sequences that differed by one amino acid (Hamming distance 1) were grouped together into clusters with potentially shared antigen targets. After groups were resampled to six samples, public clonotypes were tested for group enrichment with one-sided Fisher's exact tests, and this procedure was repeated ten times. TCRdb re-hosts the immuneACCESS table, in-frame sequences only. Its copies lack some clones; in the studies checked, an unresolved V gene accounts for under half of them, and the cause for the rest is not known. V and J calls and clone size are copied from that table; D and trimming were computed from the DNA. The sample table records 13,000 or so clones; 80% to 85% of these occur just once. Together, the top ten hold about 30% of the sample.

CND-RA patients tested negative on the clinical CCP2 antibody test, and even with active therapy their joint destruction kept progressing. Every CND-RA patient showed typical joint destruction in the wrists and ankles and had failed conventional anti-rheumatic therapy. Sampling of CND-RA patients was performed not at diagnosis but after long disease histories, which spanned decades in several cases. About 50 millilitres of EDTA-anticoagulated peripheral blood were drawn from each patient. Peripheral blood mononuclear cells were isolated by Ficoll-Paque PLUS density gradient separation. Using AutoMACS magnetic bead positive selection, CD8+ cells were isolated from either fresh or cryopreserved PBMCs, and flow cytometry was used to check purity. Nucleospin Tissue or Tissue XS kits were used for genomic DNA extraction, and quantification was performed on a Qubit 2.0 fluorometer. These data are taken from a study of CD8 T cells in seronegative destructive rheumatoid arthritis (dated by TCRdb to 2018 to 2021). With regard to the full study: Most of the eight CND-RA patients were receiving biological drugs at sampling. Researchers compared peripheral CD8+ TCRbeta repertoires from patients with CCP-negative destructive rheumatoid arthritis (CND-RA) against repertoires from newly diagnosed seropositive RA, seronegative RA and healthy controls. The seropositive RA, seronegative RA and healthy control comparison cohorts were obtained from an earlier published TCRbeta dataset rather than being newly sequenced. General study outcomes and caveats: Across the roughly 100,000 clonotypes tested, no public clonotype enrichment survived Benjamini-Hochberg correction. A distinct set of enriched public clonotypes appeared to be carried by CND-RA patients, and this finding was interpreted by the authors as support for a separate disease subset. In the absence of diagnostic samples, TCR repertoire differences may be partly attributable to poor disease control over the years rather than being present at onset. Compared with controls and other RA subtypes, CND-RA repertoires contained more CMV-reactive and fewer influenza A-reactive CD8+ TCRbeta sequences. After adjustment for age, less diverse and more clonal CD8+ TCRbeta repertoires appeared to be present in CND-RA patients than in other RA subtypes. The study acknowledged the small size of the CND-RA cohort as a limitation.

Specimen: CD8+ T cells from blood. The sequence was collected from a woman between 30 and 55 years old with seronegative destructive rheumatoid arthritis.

The CDR3 region: CASSEDMTGKNIQYF. In nucleotide form, the sequence is TGTGCCAGCAGTGAAGATATGACAGGCAAAAACATTCAGTACTTC. The chain was built from TRBV6-1 and TRBJ2-4, and the D gene may be TRBD1, 6 bases matching. Looking up the germline V gene yields CDR1 MNHNS and CDR2 SASEGT. The CDR3 contains 15 residues, cysteine and phenylalanine counted. The sequence is cut down to CDR3 DNA, 45 bases in frame from base 1. The junction carries 10 bases between V and J, which are trimmed by 1 base and 3 bases respectively.